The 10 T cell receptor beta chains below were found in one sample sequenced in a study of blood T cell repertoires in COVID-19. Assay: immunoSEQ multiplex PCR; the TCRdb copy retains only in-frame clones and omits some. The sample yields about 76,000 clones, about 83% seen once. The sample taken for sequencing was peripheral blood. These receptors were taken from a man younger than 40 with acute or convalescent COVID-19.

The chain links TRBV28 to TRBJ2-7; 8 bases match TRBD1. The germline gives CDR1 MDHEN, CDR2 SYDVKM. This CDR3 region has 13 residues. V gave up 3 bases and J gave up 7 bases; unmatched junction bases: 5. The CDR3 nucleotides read TGTGCCAGCAGTTTTGGACAGGGCTGGGAGCAGTACTTC. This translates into CASSFGQGWEQYF.

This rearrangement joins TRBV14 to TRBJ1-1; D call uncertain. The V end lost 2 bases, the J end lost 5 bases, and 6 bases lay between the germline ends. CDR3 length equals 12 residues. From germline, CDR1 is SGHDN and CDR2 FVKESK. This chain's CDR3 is CASSQTKTEAFF. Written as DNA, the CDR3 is TGTGCCAGCAGCCAAACAAAAACTGAAGCTTTCTTT.

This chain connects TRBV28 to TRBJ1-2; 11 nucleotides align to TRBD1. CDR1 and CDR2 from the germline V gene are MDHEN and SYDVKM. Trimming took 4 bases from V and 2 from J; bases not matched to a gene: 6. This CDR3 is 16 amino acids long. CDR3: CASSSRRTGGNYGYTF. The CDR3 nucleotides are TGTGCCAGCAGTTCCCGGAGGACAGGGGGCAACTATGGCTACACCTTC.

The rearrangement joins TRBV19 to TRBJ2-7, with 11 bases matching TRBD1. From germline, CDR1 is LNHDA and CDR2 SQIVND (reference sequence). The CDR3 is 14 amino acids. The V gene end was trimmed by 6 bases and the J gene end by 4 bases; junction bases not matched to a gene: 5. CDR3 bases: TGTGCCAGTAGCCGGACAGGGGGCGCGTACGAGCAGTACTTC. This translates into CASSRTGGAYEQYF.

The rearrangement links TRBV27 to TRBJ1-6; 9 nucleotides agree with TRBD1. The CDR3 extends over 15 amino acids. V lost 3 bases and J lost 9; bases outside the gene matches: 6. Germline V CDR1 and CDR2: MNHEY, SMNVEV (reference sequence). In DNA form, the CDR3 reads TGTGCCAGCAGTTTTTCCACAGGGGGCATTTCACCCCTCCACTTT. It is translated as CASSFSTGGISPLHF.

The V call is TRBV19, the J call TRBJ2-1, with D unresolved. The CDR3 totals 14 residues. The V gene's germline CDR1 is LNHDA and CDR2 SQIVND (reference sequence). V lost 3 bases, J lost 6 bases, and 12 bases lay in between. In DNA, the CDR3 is TGTGCCAGTAGTATGATTGGCTGGGCCAATGAGCAGTTCTTC. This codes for CASSMIGWANEQFF.

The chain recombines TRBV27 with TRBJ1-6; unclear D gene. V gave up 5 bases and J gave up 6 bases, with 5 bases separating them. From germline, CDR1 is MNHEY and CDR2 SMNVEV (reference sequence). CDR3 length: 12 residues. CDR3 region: CASSPINSPLHF. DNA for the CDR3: TGTGCCAGCAGTCCTATTAATTCACCCCTCCACTTT.

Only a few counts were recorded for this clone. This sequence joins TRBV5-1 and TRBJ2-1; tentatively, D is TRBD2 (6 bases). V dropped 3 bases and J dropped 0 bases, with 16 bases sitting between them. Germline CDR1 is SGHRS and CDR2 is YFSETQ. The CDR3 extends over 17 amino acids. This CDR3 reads CASSSTSFVSSYNEQFF. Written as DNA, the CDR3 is TGCGCCAGCAGCTCCACTAGCTTCGTAAGCTCCTACAATGAGCAGTTCTTC.

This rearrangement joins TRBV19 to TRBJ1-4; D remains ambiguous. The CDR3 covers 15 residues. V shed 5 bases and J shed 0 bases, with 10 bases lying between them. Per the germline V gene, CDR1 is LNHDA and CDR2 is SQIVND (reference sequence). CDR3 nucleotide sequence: TGTGCCAGTAGTTTAAACAGTGCAACTAATGAAAAACTGTTTTTT. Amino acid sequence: CASSLNSATNEKLFF.

The CDR3 coding sequence is TGTGCCAGCAGCTTAGGCCTATTAACCCACCTCTACGAGCAGTACTTC. Protein: CASSLGLLTHLYEQYF. V gene TRBV11-3 combines with J gene TRBJ2-7; D remains unclear. The CDR3 has 16 residues. With 1 base removed from V and 3 bases from J, the gap between germline ends came to 16 bases. Germline CDR1 SGHNT, CDR2 YENEEA.